This T cell receptor beta chain was recovered during a study of cytomegalovirus exposure and HLA in healthy donors. With regard to this clone: Its antigen remains unidentified. Other DNA sequences in this sample translate to the same CDR3.

The V gene's germline CDR1 is MDHEN and CDR2 SYDVKM. The V and J ends lost 3 bases and 4 bases respectively, with 6 bases between them. The CDR3 is made up of 12 amino acids. Primers for the PCR totalled 60 Vbeta and 13 Jbeta. TCRdb's copy holds only in-frame clones and misses some; the assay was immunoSEQ multiplex PCR. The sample shows about 150,000 clones, more than 60% of them seen only once. Overall study findings and caveats: Later on, a genetic analysis was performed. It linked a missense variant in DCLRE1C with V- and J-gene trimming of TCR beta.

V gene TRBV28 combines with J gene TRBJ1-2; no reliable D call. This clonotype originated in a woman in her fifties or sixties in good health and CMV-seropositive. Sequences were obtained from PBMCs. The CDR3 DNA reads TGTGCCAGCAGTTTCGGGGTCTATGGCTACACCTTC. It yields the protein CASSFGVYGYTF.